These 18 T cell receptor beta chains were all obtained from the same sample, sequenced in a study of CD8 T cells in Susac syndrome. Random hexamers served to reverse transcribe roughly 0.45 to 1 ug RNA. MiXCR, run by TCRdb on the immunoSEQ multiplex PCR reads, gives a single entry per CDR3 protein. The data hold roughly 150,000 distinct CDR3 sequences, with just under 95% observed a single time. Sequenced sample: CD8+ T cells from PBMCs. Receptor source: a human donor with multiple sclerosis.

The CDR3 DNA is TGTGCCAGCAGTTTAAGGGTGCGCGATGAGCAGTTCTTC. It encodes CASSLRVRDEQFF. V usage is TRBV12-3 or TRBV12-4 and J usage is TRBJ2-1; D uncertain. V lost 2 bases, J lost 8 bases, and 10 bases lay in between. The CDR3 extends over 13 amino acids.

This clonotype was counted a single time. The chain is built from TRBV5-6 and TRBJ2-2; D uncertain. The CDR3 totals 15 residues. CDR1 and CDR2 from the germline V gene are SGHDT and YYEEEE. V dropped 0 bases and J dropped 7 bases, with 13 bases sitting between them. CDR3 loop: CASSLAAPGDGELFF. DNA of the CDR3: TGTGCCAGCAGCTTGGCGGCCCCTGGGGACGGGGAGCTGTTTTTT.

The CDR3 sequence is CASTGGNQPQHF. The CDR3, as DNA: TGTGCCAGTACAGGGGGCAATCAGCCCCAGCATTTT. This rearrangement joins TRBV28 to TRBJ1-5, with TRBD1 matching over 7 bases. There are 12 residues in the CDR3. Germline V gene lookup returns CDR1 MDHEN and CDR2 SYDVKM. J was trimmed by 2 bases and V by 9 bases; bases with no gene match: 1.

The J gene is TRBJ1-1, the V gene TRBV4-3, with no clear D. V lost 0 bases and J lost 4, with 12 bases in between. Germline V gene sequence: CDR1 LGHNA, CDR2 YSLEER. The CDR3 has 15 residues. CDR3 residues: CASSQDDGSVTEAFF. As DNA, the CDR3 is TGCGCCAGCAGCCAAGACGACGGCTCGGTCACTGAAGCTTTCTTT.

The CDR3 here is CASRLAGGPPEQYF. CDR3 nucleotide sequence: TGTGCCAGCAGACTAGCGGGGGGGCCGCCCGAGCAGTACTTC. The chain recombines TRBV27 with TRBJ2-7; 13 bases agree with TRBD2. J was trimmed by 6 bases and V by 6 bases; bases with no gene match: 5. The CDR3 covers 14 residues. Germline V gives CDR1 MNHEY, CDR2 SMNVEV (reference sequence).

V and J are TRBV27 and TRBJ1-6; 7 bases map to TRBD1. The CDR3 length is 16 residues. The V and J ends lost 3 bases and 7 bases, in that order; junction bases with no gene match: 9. Germline V gives CDR1 MNHEY, CDR2 SMNVEV (reference sequence). The CDR3 DNA sequence: TGTGCCAGCAGTTTTTGGTCCCGGGACAGCAATTCACCCCTCCACTTT. Its protein product is CASSFWSRDSNSPLHF.

V is TRBV27 and J is TRBJ2-5; D might be TRBD1 (5 bases). Between the trimmed V and J ends, which lost 8 bases and 2 bases, there was a span of 12 bases. The V gene's germline CDR1 is MNHEY and CDR2 SMNVEV (reference sequence). The CDR3 covers 13 residues. The DNA for the CDR3 is TGTGCCAGCGGGTTGCAGGGTCAAGAGACCCAGTACTTC. Protein product: CASGLQGQETQYF.

The V call is TRBV3-1, the J call TRBJ1-1; no firm D call. The CDR3 extends over 11 amino acids. Deletions cut 0 bases from V and 10 bases from J, with 6 bases between. Germline CDR1 and CDR2: LGHDT and YNNKEL (reference sequence). The chain's CDR3 is CASSQEKGAFF. The CDR3 nucleotides are TGTGCCAGCAGCCAAGAAAAGGGAGCTTTCTTT.

This sequence joins TRBV7-9 and TRBJ2-5, with a tentative D call TRBD2 (6 bases). CDR3 length: 15 amino acids. CDR1 and CDR2 (germline): SEHNR, FQNEAQ (reference sequence). V lost 5 bases and J 2 bases, leaving 15 bases between the germline ends. The CDR3 loop is CASSTPFGTQETQYF. For the CDR3, the DNA is TGTGCCAGCAGCACTCCTTTCGGGACTCAAGAGACCCAGTACTTC.

The chain has TRBV10-3 and TRBJ2-7; no definite D call. The CDR3 runs 13 residues. Germline V gene sequence: CDR1 ENHRY, CDR2 SYGVKD. V was cut by 7 bases and J by 3 bases, with 13 bases left in between. CDR3 protein: CAITHDTDYEQYF. The CDR3 coding sequence is TGTGCCATCACCCACGACACCGACTACGAGCAGTACTTC.

The DNA of the CDR3 is TGTGCCACCAGCAGAGATCGCATGACTAGCGGGCATTACGAGCAGTACTTC. Translated, it gives CATSRDRMTSGHYEQYF. J is TRBJ2-7 and V is TRBV15; 10 bases are a match to TRBD2. CDR1 LNHNV and CDR2 YYDKDF come from the germline V gene (reference sequence). There are 17 residues in the CDR3. J was trimmed by 4 bases and V by 0 bases; bases with no gene match: 9. The full variable domain, with the rest looked up from reference TRBV15 and TRBJ2-7, is DAMVIQNPRYQVTQFGKPVTLSCSQTLNHNVMYWYQQKSSQAPKLLFHYYDKDFNNEADTPDNFQSRRPNTSFCFLDIRSPGLGDTAMYLCATSRDRMTSGHYEQYFGPGTRLTVT.

The chain carries TRBV27 and TRBJ1-2; tentative D call: TRBD1 (6 bases). Between the trimmed V and J ends, which lost 8 bases and 12 bases, there was a span of 13 bases. The CDR3 runs to 10 residues. CDR1 is MNHEY and CDR2 is SMNVEV in the germline V gene (reference sequence). The CDR3 spells CASGAGEHTF. CDR3 DNA: TGTGCCAGCGGGGCAGGGGAGCACACCTTC.

The chain recombines TRBV29-1 with TRBJ1-1; D remains ambiguous. The CDR3 runs 12 residues. CDR1 and CDR2 from the germline V gene are SQVTM and ANQGSEA. Deletions cut 7 bases from V and 5 bases from J, with 14 bases between. The CDR3 here is CSALLGSTEAFF. The CDR3 coding sequence is TGCAGCGCCCTACTCGGGAGTACTGAAGCTTTCTTT.

V gene TRBV27 combines with J gene TRBJ1-5, with TRBD1 identical over 7 bases. V gave up 4 bases and J gave up 4 bases; unmatched junction bases: 7. The CDR3 is 15 residues long. Germline-derived CDR1 and CDR2 are MNHEY and SMNVEV (reference sequence). As DNA, the CDR3 is TGTGCCAGCAGTTCCCGACAGGGTAGAAATCAGCCCCAGCATTTT. As protein: CASSSRQGRNQPQHF.

The rearrangement links TRBV25-1 to TRBJ1-6, with D unresolved. The germline V gene has CDR1 MGHDK and CDR2 SYGVNS. The CDR3 runs 14 residues. Trimming took off 1 base at V and 10 bases at J, with 11 bases between the two ends. The DNA of the CDR3 is TGTGCCAGCAGTGAATTGGGCCTCTTATCACCCCTCCACTTT. Its translation is CASSELGLLSPLHF.

This clonotype has just one count. The gene calls are TRBV5-1 and TRBJ2-3, with D unclear. Trimming stripped 0 bases from V and 5 bases from J, with 4 bases between. Per germline, CDR1 SGHRS and CDR2 YFSETQ. CDR3 length: 12 amino acids. CDR3 amino acids: CASSLALDTQYF. For the CDR3, the DNA is TGCGCCAGCAGCTTGGCCCTAGATACGCAGTATTTT.

The chain carries TRBV6-2 or TRBV6-3 and TRBJ2-1; tentative D call: TRBD2 (6 bases). The CDR3 runs to 15 residues. CDR1 is MNHEY, CDR2 SVGEGT, per germline. The germline V and J ends were trimmed by 7 bases and 3 bases, with 16 bases remaining between them. The CDR3 DNA reads TGTGCCAGCATGCTACGGGGGACTCTCTACAATGAGCAGTTCTTC. This codes for CASMLRGTLYNEQFF.

The rearrangement links TRBV28 to TRBJ2-1, with D possibly TRBD1 on 5 matching bases. The V end lost 6 bases, the J end lost 5 bases, and 14 bases lay between the germline ends. Germline V CDR1 and CDR2: MDHEN, SYDVKM. The CDR3 contains 14 residues. CDR3 in amino acids: CASRVIRADNEQFF. Written as DNA, the CDR3 is TGTGCCAGCAGAGTCATCAGGGCAGACAATGAGCAGTTCTTC. Based on the CDR3 plus reference TRBV28 and TRBJ2-1, the full variable domain is DVKVTQSSRYLVKRTGEKVFLECVQDMDHENMFWYRQDPGLGLRLIYFSYDVKMKEKGDIPEGYSVSREKKERFSLILESASTNQTSMYLCASRVIRADNEQFFGPGTRLTVL.